This TCR beta chain is drawn from a study of radiation and T cells in renal cell carcinoma. Findings and limits, study-wide: Top tumor clonotypes rose in blood 2 weeks post-radiation, then contracted.

Assay used: immunoSEQ multiplex PCR; TCRdb lists only in-frame clones, some missing. The table records 120,000 to 150,000 clones, around nine tenths of them present only once. A note on this clone: Its antigen is not known.

Time point meaning: blood 4 weeks post-SBRT, at nephrectomy. This sample's treatment: 15 Gy SBRT to primary tumor, nephrectomy 4 weeks later. Nephrectomy followed 15 Gy stereotactic body radiation by 4 weeks. Blood was sampled at baseline, 2 weeks and 4 weeks after SBRT. V shed 6 bases and J shed 7 bases, with 10 bases lying between them. The CDR3 contains 13 residues. Germline CDR1 MNHEY, CDR2 SVGAGI. The chain has TRBV6-5 and TRBJ1-6; possible D gene TRBD1, 5 bases. The sample in question was blood, obtained from a patient whose treatment included radiotherapy and nephrectomy. The clonotype was recovered from a woman aged 45-65 years with renal cell carcinoma. The CDR3 here is CASRPGGNSPLHF. The CDR3, as DNA: TGTGCCAGCAGGCCGGGGGGGAATTCACCCCTCCACTTT.